This record covers a single T cell receptor (beta chain). Its antigen is currently not known. Within one base of it there is no much larger clone, and no base qualities were kept. The trial excluded patients who had a history of autoimmune disease or who were on systemic immunosuppression. Peripheral blood for TCR sequencing was drawn from every dose cohort at baseline, at cycle 4 day 1 and at cycle 7 day 1. Samples came from an open-label, multicenter, first-in-human phase I dose-escalation trial of ivuxolimab. Adults with locally advanced or metastatic melanoma, renal cell carcinoma, hepatocellular carcinoma or head and neck squamous cell carcinoma were enrolled in the trial. Before TCR sequencing, CD4+ T cells and CD8+ T cells were sorted from peripheral blood as separate populations. This record comes from a study of OX40 agonist ivuxolimab in advanced cancers. Concerning the study at large: Ivuxolimab was a fully human IgG2 agonistic monoclonal antibody targeting the costimulatory receptor OX40 (CD134). Intravenous ivuxolimab was administered to patients every 2 weeks at six dose levels: 0.01, 0.1, 0.3, 1.5, 3 and 10 mg/kg. Among the approximately 50 dose-escalation patients, around 19 had hepatocellular carcinoma, 15 or so melanoma, 9 renal cell carcinoma and 9 head and neck cancer. A male proportion of roughly 80% and a mean age of about 60 years, ranging from roughly 23 to 79, were recorded for the dose-escalation cohort. Prior anti-PD-1, anti-PD-L1 or anti-CTLA-4 therapy was permitted, and checkpoint inhibitors had been received by around 39% of dose-escalation patients. Partial responses occurred in three dose-escalation patients: two with cutaneous melanoma and one with hepatocellular carcinoma. Peripheral TCRbeta sequencing aimed to test whether ivuxolimab altered TCR sequence diversity and caused clonal T-cell expansion. The monotherapy dose-escalation portion (N ≈ 56 patients) of the phase I ivuxolimab trial is reported in the paper. Here is what the overall study found, with its caveats: Which antigens the clonally expanded peripheral T cells were specific for was not determined. Low levels of normalized T-cell clonal expansion were also seen in some nonresponding patients. After ivuxolimab, CD8+ T cells had more expanded clones than CD4+ T cells on average. Partial responders in the 0.1-3.0 mg/kg groups had among the lowest normalized peripheral clonal expansion, especially among CD8+ T cells. At doses of 0.1 to 3.0 mg/kg, clonal expansion of both CD4+ and CD8+ T cells in blood was seen between baseline and week 6.

Genomic DNA was extracted from sorted cells for sequencing of the TCRbeta CDR3 region. The immunoSEQ Assay was used for sequencing of TCRbeta CDR3 regions. TCRdb took this table from immuneACCESS and kept in-frame rearrangements with V and J called. Such tables lack part of the clones; where checked against another copy, unresolved V genes explain under half of the gap, and the rest is unexplained. In this sample the table shows roughly 27,000 clones, roughly 85% of which occur a single time. Of the sample, about half falls within the top ten clones. The CDR3, from cysteine to phenylalanine, totals 12 residues. The DNA shown is the 36-base CDR3, in frame from base 1. The germline V gene specifies MDHEN as CDR1 and SYDVKM as CDR2. V is reduced by 3 bases and J by 2 bases, leaving a spacing of 5 bases between them.

The starting material was CD4+ or CD8+ T cells sorted from blood, obtained in a trial of the OX40 agonist ivuxolimab. The chain is made from TRBV28 and TRBJ2-7; no confident D gene assignment can be made. The source of this sequence is an adult with an advanced solid tumor such as melanoma, head and neck, liver or kidney cancer. Here is the DNA: TGTGCCAGCAGTTTCGAGCCCTACGAGCAGTACTTC. Translation gives CASSFEPYEQYF.